This T cell receptor beta chain was found in a study of T cell responses to AZD1222 COVID-19 vaccine. Findings and limits, study-wide: Most donors were white British, females outnumbered males, and clonal diversity was possibly underestimated.

For this clone: No antigen is known for it.

Per germline, CDR1 SGHRS and CDR2 YFSETQ. The CDR3 spans 15 residues. Trimming left V 0 bases short and J 5 bases short, with 14 bases between. TCRdb's table, derived via immunoSEQ multiplex PCR, lists solely in-frame clones and lacks some. The data hold about 170,000 clones, with around nine tenths observed a single time. The sequence derives from an adult who received the AZD1222 COVID-19 vaccine. This material consisted of peripheral blood, taken 28 days after the second AZD1222 dose. V usage is TRBV5-1 and J usage is TRBJ2-5; D possibly corresponds to TRBD1 (6 bases). The DNA of the CDR3 is TGCGCCAGCAGCTTGGGGTCAGGGGCTTGGGAGACCCAGTACTTC. Translated: CASSLGSGAWETQYF. The full variable domain, with the rest looked up from reference TRBV5-1 and TRBJ2-5, is KAGVTQTPRYLIKTRGQQVTLSCSPISGHRSVSWYQQTPGQGLQFLFEYFSETQRNKGNFPGRFSGRQFSNSRSEMNVSTLELGDSALYLCASSLGSGAWETQYFGPGTRLLVL.